What follows describes a single T cell receptor (beta chain). Its antigen is currently unknown. The sample comes from a study of T-cell reconstitution after alpha-beta-depleted transplantation in children. Study-level findings and limits: Newly produced T cells mostly accounted for T-cell counts and diversity one year post-transplant. Roughly two months post-transplant, alpha-beta T cells reportedly originated from several hundred graft clones that had expanded.

The CDR3 totals 15 residues. V was shortened by 6 bases and J by 7 bases, with 19 bases between the two germline ends. Germline V gene data show CDR1 as MNHEY and CDR2 as SVGEGT. Unique molecular identifiers were used in preparing the TCRbeta library. MiXCR, applied by TCRdb to the PCR reads, yields one record per CDR3 protein. The sample consists of around 450,000 distinct CDR3 sequences, more than 9% of them appearing once. This clonotype was obtained from a child younger than 10 with inherited bone marrow failure, due to receive a stem cell transplant. The sequencing used PBMCs, collected before TCRalphabeta/CD19-depleted stem cell transplant. The V and J genes are TRBV6-2 or TRBV6-3 and TRBJ1-5, with D maybe TRBD1 (6 bases). CDR3 nucleotides: TGTGCCAGCAGCTGGATCACAGGGCTATGGCAGCCCCAGCATTTT. Translation: CASSWITGLWQPQHF.